This T cell receptor beta chain derives from a study of PD-1 blockade in classical Hodgkin lymphoma (dated by TCRdb to 2018 to 2021). Turning to the overall study: Nivolumab dosing was 3 mg/kg intravenously every 2 weeks, continuing until either disease progression or unacceptable toxicity. A peripheral blood immune signature of response to PD-1 blockade in classical Hodgkin lymphoma was defined using TCR beta sequencing and CyTOF.

The Qiagen DNeasy kit was used to extract genomic DNA from unsorted PBMCs and from the negatively selected CD4+ and CD8+ fractions. TCR beta CDR3 regions were subjected to amplification by immunoSEQ multiplex PCR with primers that anneal to V and J segments. A synthetic immune receptor repertoire was used to minimize amplification bias, and any residual bias was removed computationally once sequencing was done. As for how the authors treated the data: Custom Python scripts were used to quantify repertoire diversity as the Shannon entropy index. Unsorted, CD4+ and CD8+ repertoires were examined separately, except in combined analyses, for which CD4+ and CD8+ sequences were merged in silico. Clonal expansion was defined as a frequency increase of at least 2-fold after treatment compared with C1D1, and clones undetected at baseline were assigned a pseudocount of 0.5. Singleton clones were defined as clones with 0 or 1 copy at C1D1, and non-singleton clones were defined as clones with 2 or more copies. Clones expanded in unsorted samples were annotated as CD4+, CD8+ or unknown by matching protein sequences in sorted samples from the same patient. Wilcoxon tests on paired samples were used to test diversity changes from C1D1 to C4D1. The immuneACCESS repertoire file appears here via TCRdb, limited to in-frame rearrangements. These files lack a portion of the clones; in checked studies, under half of the deficit traces to unresolved V genes, and the cause of the others is not known. D and trimming come from the DNA, and the V and J calls and clone size come from that table. The sample includes under 100,000 clones, with around 90% observed a single time. Of the sample, over 2.5% falls within the top ten clones.

On this clone: Its antigen is still unknown. The sample holds no much larger clone one base away, and base qualities are not on file.

What the study reported, not specific to this receptor: Lower diversity was seen in patients whose nivolumab began less than 1 year after ASCT, and these patients were left out of later analyses so that immune reconstitution would not confound the results. Newly diagnosed patients were reported to have lower baseline TCR diversity than healthy donors, and relapsed/refractory patients were reported to have lower baseline TCR diversity still. Only a single clinical trial cohort was studied, and what caused the repertoire differences, possibly disease activity or prior therapy, remained undefined. CD4+ but not CD8+ TCR diversity rose significantly by C4D1 (p=0.0027 vs p=0.16), most apparent in complete responders (p=0.02). Among trial patients, those achieving complete response had baseline diversity similar to that of newly diagnosed patients, while diversity was significantly lower in partial responders and progressors.

What the time point label conveys for this sample: cycle 2 day 1 (C2D1) of nivolumab. Relapse after autologous stem cell transplantation had occurred in all trial patients, and cohorts A, B and C were distinguished by prior brentuximab vedotin exposure. The trial cohort included 55 to 65 patients with relapsed/refractory classical Hodgkin lymphoma, and each patient had a best overall response of complete response, partial response or progressive disease. In the multi-cohort phase II CheckMate 205 trial, trial patients received single-agent nivolumab. An independent review committee assessed best overall response by applying the 2007 International Working Group response criteria. PBMCs from the trial were collected at three points: immediately before nivolumab initiation (C1D1), and during therapy at cycle 2 day 1 and cycle 4 day 1. Peripheral blood was collected in 8 mL Vacutainer Cell Preparation Tubes, from which PBMCs were isolated by centrifugation and then cryopreserved.

The material sequenced was peripheral blood mononuclear cells (PBMCs), taken before the second cycle of nivolumab. The source of this sequence is a human donor with classical Hodgkin lymphoma.

CDR3 sequence: CASSQVLGGGQPQHF. The DNA reads as follows: TGTGCCAGCAGCCAAGTGCTGGGGGGTGGTCAGCCCCAGCATTTT. The V and J genes are TRBV14 and TRBJ1-5; the best D guess is TRBD1, with 5 bases matching. CDR1 and CDR2, per the germline V gene, are SGHDN and FVKESK. The CDR3, from cysteine to phenylalanine, totals 15 residues. Only the CDR3 portion is preserved as DNA: 45 bases, with reading frame beginning at the first base. V is reduced by 1 base and J by 6 bases, leaving a spacing of 13 bases between them.